Each of the 31 T cell receptor beta chains below was sequenced from the same sample in a study of T-cell memory formation after mild COVID-19 (dated by TCRdb to the early 2020s). Libraries were constructed by 5' RACE. The run used an Illumina NovaSeq 6000. TCRdb trimmed the raw reads at Q25, called clones with MiXCR and kept productive beta chains. Each entry is one CDR3 protein sequence, shown with its most common DNA and genes. The sample yields some 330,000 distinct CDR3 sequences; 21% were counted once. Of the sample, under 15% falls within the top ten clones. What was sequenced was PBMCs or a T cell subset sorted from them (not recorded which). All receptors come from an adult woman who had mild COVID-19 (a few samples of this study predate the infection). The sample titles of this study are shuffled in the database, so cell type and time point are left out; the donor was told from shared clones.

This clonotype occurred many times. The gene calls are TRBV4-2 and TRBJ2-1; D not certain. The CDR3 sequence is 13 residues long. V was clipped by 3 bases and J by 5 bases, with 8 bases between them. Germline CDR1 reads LGHNA; CDR2 reads YNFKEQ. This chain's CDR3 is CASSHLRDNEQFF. The CDR3 bases are TGTGCCAGCAGCCACTTGAGAGACAATGAGCAGTTCTTC.

This sequence joins TRBV4-1 and TRBJ2-7; 12 nucleotides align to TRBD1. Per germline, CDR1 MGHRA and CDR2 YSYEKL. V dropped 0 bases and J dropped 3; count of bases not matched to a gene: 3. The CDR3 loop spans 16 amino acids. The CDR3: CASSQEGTGGIYEQYF. In nucleotides, the CDR3 is TGCGCCAGCAGCCAAGAAGGGACAGGGGGCATCTACGAGCAGTACTTC.

This chain's CDR3 is CASSRTGGGWNTEAFF. The CDR3 region has the DNA TGCGCCAGCAGCCGGACAGGGGGCGGATGGAACACTGAAGCTTTCTTT. The chain recombines TRBV5-1 with TRBJ1-1, with TRBD1 matching over 11 bases. The ends lost 4 bases at V and 1 base at J; junction bases unmatched: 6. The length of the CDR3 is 16 residues. Per germline, CDR1 SGHRS and CDR2 YFSETQ.

This clonotype occurred a few times. The rearrangement uses TRBV5-1 and TRBJ2-7; 9 bases map to TRBD1. The CDR3 sequence is 14 residues long. Trimming cost V 5 bases and J 2 bases; bases outside gene matches: 5. In germline, CDR1 is SGHRS, CDR2 YFSETQ. Here the CDR3 DNA reads TGCGCCAGCAGAGGGGGGACAGGGCCCTACGAGCAGTACTTC. It codes for CASRGGTGPYEQYF.

V gene TRBV11-3 combines with J gene TRBJ2-1; no clear D gene. This CDR3 is built from 15 residues. Germline V lookup: CDR1 SGHNT, CDR2 YENEEA. V shed 0 bases and J shed 4 bases, with 10 bases lying between them. The chain's CDR3 is CASSLDITVYNEQFF. The DNA for the CDR3 is TGTGCCAGCAGCTTAGATATTACCGTATACAATGAGCAGTTCTTC. Using reference TRBV11-3 and TRBJ2-1 for the parts outside the CDR3, the full variable domain is EAGVVQSPRYKIIEKKQPVAFWCNPISGHNTLYWYLQNLGQGPELLIRYENEEAVDDSQLPKDRFSAERLKGVDSTLKIQPAELGDSAVYLCASSLDITVYNEQFFGPGTRLTVL.

The chain carries TRBV29-1 and TRBJ2-3; 8 bases fit TRBD1. Germline assignment: CDR1 SQVTM and CDR2 ANQGSEA. This CDR3 spans 13 amino acids. The junction had 6 bases not matched to a gene; V was cut back by 5 bases and J by 5 bases. CDR3 amino acids: CSVSQGAGDTQYF. The CDR3 coding sequence is TGCAGCGTTTCGCAGGGGGCCGGAGATACGCAGTATTTT.

This chain links TRBV9 with TRBJ2-3; weak D call: TRBD2 (6 bases). The CDR3 consists of 13 residues. With 0 bases removed from V and 4 bases from J, the gap between germline ends came to 6 bases. Germline CDR1 is SGDLS and CDR2 is YYNGEE. This chain's CDR3 is CASSVGDSDTQYF. The CDR3 DNA is TGTGCCAGCAGCGTAGGGGACTCAGATACGCAGTATTTT.

The genes are TRBV5-5 and TRBJ1-4; 7 bases match TRBD1. Germline assignment: CDR1 SGHKS and CDR2 YYEKEE (reference sequence). The CDR3 loop spans 16 amino acids. After removal of 4 bases from V and 6 bases from J, the junction contained 12 bases not matched to a gene. The CDR3 protein is CASSPPSTGWDEKLFF. The CDR3 region has the DNA TGTGCCAGCAGCCCGCCGTCGACAGGGTGGGATGAAAAACTGTTTTTT.

This clonotype was counted only a few times. V and J are TRBV3-1 and TRBJ2-1; 10 bases line up with TRBD2. The V segment lost 4 bases and the J segment 7 bases; nucleotides outside the gene matches: 7. Germline V gene data show CDR1 as LGHDT and CDR2 as YNNKEL (reference sequence). The CDR3 sequence is 15 residues long. The CDR3 here is CASSRSGRGWNEQFF. CDR3 bases: TGTGCCAGCAGCCGCAGCGGGAGGGGCTGGAATGAGCAGTTCTTC.

The DNA of the CDR3 is TGTGCCAGCTCACCCCCCGGGGCCGGGACAAGGAGTTCCGAGCAGTACTTC. It codes for CASSPPGAGTRSSEQYF. This chain links TRBV18 with TRBJ2-7; TRBD1 is a possible D gene (6 bases). Germline V gene sequence: CDR1 KGHSH, CDR2 LQKENI. Trimming cost V 3 bases and J 6 bases, with 24 bases left between them. The CDR3 length is 17 residues.

In DNA form, the CDR3 reads TGTGCCAGCAGTGACGCGGGGGGGACTAGATACAATGAGCAGTTCTTC. Encoded protein: CASSDAGGTRYNEQFF. The V gene is TRBV2, the J gene TRBJ2-1, with 9 bases matching TRBD2. Germline V gene sequence: CDR1 SNHLY, CDR2 FYNNEI. This CDR3 is 16 amino acids long. V was pared by 3 bases and J by 4 bases, with 7 bases of the junction left unmatched.

The J gene is TRBJ1-2, the V gene TRBV24-1; D gene unclear. V shed 2 bases and J shed 2 bases, with 5 bases lying between them. The CDR3 consists of 13 residues. Germline CDR1 and CDR2: KGHDR and SFDVKD. The CDR3 loop reads CATSDSANYGYTF. The CDR3 bases are TGTGCCACCAGTGATTCCGCGAACTATGGCTACACCTTC.

In its sample, this clonotype ranks as medium-sized (0.01 to 0.1%). This chain uses TRBV5-1 with TRBJ2-2; D is uncertain. Trimming removed 5 bases at V and 4 bases at J, with 6 bases between. This CDR3 comprises 12 residues. CDR1 and CDR2 from the germline V gene are SGHRS and YFSETQ. The CDR3 sequence: CASSWVTGELFF. In DNA, the CDR3 is TGCGCCAGCAGTTGGGTCACCGGGGAGCTGTTTTTT.

In the case of this clonotype: An end of the junction does not agree with germline; a read error may underlie this. This chain connects TRBV7-7 to TRBJ2-2; D uncertain. The CDR3 length is 15 residues. The germline gives CDR1 SSHAT, CDR2 FNYEAQ (reference sequence). CDR3 DNA sequence: TGTGCTAGCAGCTCCGGGCCATGGGGTACCGGGGAGCTGTTTTTT. This sequence encodes CASSSGPWGTGELFF.

The J gene is TRBJ2-1, the V gene TRBV4-2; 10 positions match TRBD1. V dropped 3 bases and J dropped 10; count of bases not matched to a gene: 12. The CDR3 is 16 amino acids. Germline V gene data show CDR1 as LGHNA and CDR2 as YNFKEQ. CDR3 in DNA: TGTGCCAGCAGCCACCAATATCGGGACAGGGGAGGAGAGCAGTTCTTC. Translation gives CASSHQYRDRGGEQFF.

The rearrangement uses TRBV12-3 or TRBV12-4 and TRBJ1-5; TRBD1 aligns across 9 bases. This CDR3 has 15 residues. Trimming took 5 bases from V and 5 from J; bases not matched to a gene: 7. The CDR3 sequence is CASSPGQGGYQPQHF. The DNA of the CDR3 is TGTGCCAGCAGTCCGGGACAGGGTGGTTATCAGCCCCAGCATTTT.

The J gene is TRBJ2-7, the V gene TRBV7-2, with D hard to call. The CDR3 is made up of 14 amino acids. Trimming pared 3 bases from V and 2 bases from J, leaving 11 bases between. The germline CDR1 and CDR2 sequences are SGHTA and FQGNSA. The CDR3 sequence is CASSFPRPPYEQYF. CDR3 sequence (DNA): TGTGCCAGCAGCTTCCCCAGGCCACCCTACGAGCAGTACTTC.

This clonotype was detected only a few times. The chain is built from TRBV12-3 or TRBV12-4 and TRBJ1-6; 8 nucleotides match TRBD1. The CDR3 runs to 15 residues. The junction had 6 bases not matched to a gene; V was cut back by 6 bases and J by 5 bases. The CDR3 nucleotides read TGTGCCAGCAGGCCCGGACAGGGTGATAATTCACCCCTCCACTTT. It codes for CASRPGQGDNSPLHF.

This clonotype was counted a few times. This chain uses TRBV11-2 with TRBJ2-5, with 9 bases matching TRBD1. This CDR3 spans 15 amino acids. Germline V gene sequence: CDR1 SGHAT, CDR2 FQNNGV. Losses at the gene ends were 5 bases for V and 4 bases for J; bases not matched to a gene: 8. CDR3 region: CASSTAPDRGETQYF. In DNA form, the CDR3 reads TGTGCCAGCAGCACCGCCCCGGACAGGGGAGAGACCCAGTACTTC.

The genes are TRBV2 and TRBJ1-1, with D possibly TRBD1 on 5 matching bases. Germline loops: CDR1 SNHLY, CDR2 FYNNEI. The V end lost 6 bases, the J end lost 1 base, and 12 bases lay between the germline ends. This CDR3 region has 14 residues. In DNA, the CDR3 is TGTGCCAGCAGCCTGGGACGGAAGAACACTGAAGCTTTCTTT. This encodes CASSLGRKNTEAFF.

The V gene is TRBV5-6, the J gene TRBJ2-7; TRBD2 matches 10 bases. Looked up from germline, CDR1 is SGHDT and CDR2 is YYEEEE. With V trimmed by 4 bases and J by 5 bases, 9 bases remained unmatched. The CDR3 loop spans 15 amino acids. The CDR3: CASSGQKRGGNEQYF. Written as DNA, the CDR3 is TGTGCCAGCAGCGGCCAGAAGCGGGGGGGCAACGAGCAGTACTTC.

The genes are TRBV19 and TRBJ2-6; TRBD2 agrees at 7 bases. This CDR3 contains 17 residues. Germline CDR1 and CDR2: LNHDA and SQIVND (reference sequence). V gave up 3 bases and J gave up 3 bases; unmatched junction bases: 8. The CDR3 sequence: CASSIPGAGVGANVLTF. For the CDR3, the DNA is TGTGCCAGTAGTATCCCTGGTGCGGGGGTTGGGGCCAACGTCCTGACTTTC.

The chain links TRBV13 to TRBJ2-7; the D gene is possibly TRBD1 (6 bases). The V gene's germline CDR1 is PRHDT and CDR2 FYEKMQ (reference sequence). This CDR3 has 15 residues. The V gene lost 4 bases and the J gene lost 2 bases, with 15 bases spanning the gap. The CDR3 coding sequence is TGTGCCAGCAGCTCCACACAGGGTCTCGCCTACGAGCAGTACTTC. This encodes CASSSTQGLAYEQYF.

The chain is built from TRBV5-5 and TRBJ2-2, with D unresolved. Trimming left V 2 bases short and J 0 bases short, with 8 bases between. This CDR3 spans 15 amino acids. Germline V gene lookup returns CDR1 SGHKS and CDR2 YYEKEE (reference sequence). CDR3 sequence: CASSFHGSNTGELFF. Here the CDR3 DNA reads TGTGCCAGCAGCTTTCACGGATCGAACACCGGGGAGCTGTTTTTT. Using reference TRBV5-5 and TRBJ2-2 for the parts outside the CDR3, the full variable domain is DAGVTQSPTHLIKTRGQQVTLRCSPISGHKSVSWYQQVLGQGPQFIFQYYEKEERGRGNFPDRFSARQFPNYSSELNVNALLLGDSALYLCASSFHGSNTGELFFGEGSRLTVL.

There are many counts of this clonotype. This sequence joins TRBV7-9 and TRBJ2-5; D uncertain. V was shortened by 3 bases and J by 5 bases, with 7 bases between the two germline ends. CDR3 length: 12 residues. CDR1 SEHNR and CDR2 FQNEAQ come from the germline V gene (reference sequence). The CDR3: CASSFSGETQYF. DNA of the CDR3: TGTGCCAGCAGCTTTTCCGGTGAGACCCAGTACTTC.

V and J are TRBV7-4 and TRBJ1-4, with D possibly matching TRBD1 (6 bases). CDR1 is SGHVT and CDR2 is SQSDAQ in the germline V gene. This CDR3 region has 12 residues. The chain's CDR3 is CQRVDSDEKLFF. Written as DNA, the CDR3 is TGTCAGCGTGTGGACAGCGATGAAAAACTGTTTTTT.

This clonotype occurred a few times. CDR3 in amino acids: CASRGQGFSPSTF. CDR3 in DNA: TGTGCCAGCAGGGGACAGGGCTTTTCCCCCAGTACCTTC. The chain joins TRBV12-3 or TRBV12-4 to TRBJ1-2; TRBD1 agrees at 9 bases. CDR3 length equals 13 residues. V was clipped by 6 bases and J by 14 bases; unmatched bases: 13.

This clonotype was counted a few times. The chain has TRBV7-2 and TRBJ2-1, with 9 positions matching TRBD1. V trimming: 6 bases; J trimming: 10 bases; junction bases outside the gene matches: 7. CDR1 is SGHTA, CDR2 FQGNSA, per germline. The CDR3 covers 13 residues. The CDR3 loop is CASRPRTGDEQFF. For the CDR3, the DNA is TGTGCCAGCAGACCACGGACAGGGGACGAGCAGTTCTTC.

The rearrangement uses TRBV20-1 and TRBJ2-1; the match to TRBD2 covers 8 bases. Germline V gene lookup returns CDR1 DFQATT and CDR2 SNEGSKA (reference sequence). V gave up 3 bases and J gave up 6 bases; unmatched junction bases: 10. The length of the CDR3 is 15 residues. CDR3 nucleotide sequence: TGCAGTGCTAGGAATGCAGCGGGAGCGGGCAATGAGCAGTTCTTC. Translated: CSARNAAGAGNEQFF.

V gene TRBV5-4 combines with J gene TRBJ2-3, with D perhaps TRBD2 (6 bases). CDR1 is SGHNT, CDR2 YYREEE, per germline (reference sequence). The V end lost 0 bases, the J end lost 6 bases, and 23 bases lay between the germline ends. The CDR3 is 18 amino acids. This CDR3 reads CASSLVVGAGLGGDTQYF. The CDR3 DNA follows: TGTGCCAGCAGCTTGGTGGTTGGCGCGGGGCTAGGTGGGGATACGCAGTATTTT.

The chain is built from TRBV2 and TRBJ2-3; no firm D call. Germline V CDR1 and CDR2: SNHLY, FYNNEI. The CDR3 has 17 amino acids. The germline V and J ends were trimmed by 3 bases and 2 bases, with 18 bases remaining between them. CDR3 sequence reads: CASSDPGAEAYTDTQYF. The CDR3, as DNA: TGTGCCAGCAGTGACCCCGGAGCCGAGGCATACACAGATACGCAGTATTTT. Full variable domain (rest looked up from reference TRBV2 and TRBJ2-3): EPEVTQTPSHQVTQMGQEVILRCVPISNHLYFYWYRQILGQKVEFLVSFYNNEISEKSEIFDDQFSVERPDGSNFTLKIRSTKLEDSAMYFCASSDPGAEAYTDTQYFGPGTRLTVL.